What follows are 6 T cell receptor beta chains derived from one specimen sequenced in a study of blood T cell repertoires in COVID-19. Generated by immunoSEQ multiplex PCR, the TCRdb table keeps only in-frame clones and is missing some. The sample contains just under 60,000 clones, around 85% of which appear only once. Input material: peripheral blood. The receptors shown here come from a human donor in a cohort sampled during active COVID-19.

This rearrangement joins TRBV27 to TRBJ2-3, with 8 bases aligning to TRBD2. There are 15 residues in the CDR3. Trimming cost V 6 bases and J 4 bases; bases outside gene matches: 9. Per germline, CDR1 MNHEY and CDR2 SMNVEV (reference sequence). The CDR3 loop reads CASSSGTRNADTQYF. Here the CDR3 DNA reads TGTGCCAGCAGCTCCGGGACTAGGAATGCAGATACGCAGTATTTT.

The chain carries TRBV18 and TRBJ1-1; D perhaps matches TRBD1 (6 bases). Germline-derived CDR1 and CDR2 are KGHSH and LQKENI. The V end was cut by 4 bases, the J end by 3 bases, with 12 bases between. The CDR3 covers 14 residues. This CDR3 reads CASSLTGLDTEAFF. CDR3 nucleotide sequence: TGTGCCAGCTCACTTACAGGGTTGGACACTGAAGCTTTCTTT.

This chain uses TRBV4-1 with TRBJ2-6; 8 nucleotides match TRBD2. The CDR3 contains 16 residues. Germline V gives CDR1 MGHRA, CDR2 YSYEKL. With 3 bases clipped from V and 0 bases from J, the junction kept 1 base outside the gene matches. The CDR3 sequence is CASSQSGSSGANVLTF. The CDR3 DNA is TGCGCCAGCAGCCAGAGCGGGAGCTCTGGGGCCAACGTCCTGACTTTC.

This chain links TRBV4-2 with TRBJ2-3, with 11 bases aligning to TRBD1. This CDR3 spans 16 amino acids. In germline, CDR1 is LGHNA, CDR2 YNFKEQ. After removal of 1 base from V and 3 bases from J, the junction contained 3 bases not matched to a gene. DNA for the CDR3: TGTGCCAGCAGCCAAGGGGACAGGGGGTTGACAGATACGCAGTATTTT. This sequence encodes CASSQGDRGLTDTQYF.

The rearrangement uses TRBV21-1 and TRBJ1-2; TRBD1, the table's D call, was not compared with the DNA. TRBV21-1 is an annotated pseudogene. This CDR3 has 15 residues. The CDR3 loop reads CASSKGGTGGYGYTF. The CDR3 DNA reads TGTGCCAGCAGCAAAGGGGGGACAGGGGGCTATGGCTACACCTTC.

The chain employs TRBV4-1 and TRBJ2-7; D may be TRBD1 (6 bases). V lost 4 bases and J 1 base, leaving 14 bases between the germline ends. CDR3 length: 15 amino acids. The germline gives CDR1 MGHRA, CDR2 YSYEKL. The DNA for the CDR3 is TGCGCCAGCAGCCTACTGGAAACAGGGTCCTACGAGCAGTACTTC. Amino acids: CASSLLETGSYEQYF.